These 9 T cell receptor beta chains were sequenced from one sample in a study of cytomegalovirus exposure and HLA in healthy donors. Clones were sequenced by immunoSEQ multiplex PCR, and TCRdb holds only the in-frame ones, with some missing. Among about 160,000 clones, over 85% were seen once, and the ten largest hold 10%. Material: PBMCs. The receptor source for this set is a woman aged 18-29 years in good health and CMV-seropositive.

V gene TRBV19 combines with J gene TRBJ2-1; D is possibly TRBD2 (5 bases). Germline V CDR1 and CDR2: LNHDA, SQIVND (reference sequence). The ends were cut back, 5 bases at V and 7 bases at J, with 15 bases in the middle. This CDR3 has 14 residues. CDR3 sequence: CASSASVPGNEQFF. CDR3 nucleotide sequence: TGTGCCAGTAGTGCCTCCGTGCCGGGAAATGAGCAGTTCTTC.

The rearrangement uses TRBV30 and TRBJ2-2; D unclear. The CDR3 loop spans 13 amino acids. Germline values: CDR1 GTSNPN, CDR2 SVGIG (reference sequence). V shed 0 bases and J shed 6 bases, with 8 bases lying between them. CDR3 sequence: CAWSVIASGELFF. Here the CDR3 DNA reads TGTGCCTGGAGTGTAATTGCGTCCGGGGAGCTGTTTTTT.

This clone was seen many times. This chain links TRBV2 with TRBJ2-1, with TRBD1 identical over 9 bases. V trimming: 6 bases; J trimming: 6 bases; junction bases outside the gene matches: 9. Germline V gives CDR1 SNHLY, CDR2 FYNNEI. The CDR3 contains 15 residues. The CDR3 sequence is CASRPTTTGGNEQFF. The CDR3, as DNA: TGTGCCAGCAGACCCACTACGACAGGGGGCAATGAGCAGTTCTTC.

A single count supports this clone. As DNA, the CDR3 is TGTGCCAGCAGTCCACGTACCCTGGGACTAGCGGGAGGGCAATATGAGCAGTTCTTC. Translation: CASSPRTLGLAGGQYEQFF. This chain joins TRBV27 and TRBJ2-1; 16 nucleotides match TRBD2. CDR3 length: 19 amino acids. The V gene's germline CDR1 is MNHEY and CDR2 SMNVEV (reference sequence). Losses at the gene ends were 5 bases for V and 8 bases for J; bases not matched to a gene: 15.

The V call is TRBV7-2, the J call TRBJ1-1; 7 nucleotides line up with TRBD1. This CDR3 contains 13 residues. Germline CDR1 is SGHTA and CDR2 is FQGNSA. With 3 bases clipped from V and 4 bases from J, the junction kept 2 bases outside the gene matches. CDR3 in DNA: TGTGCCAGCAGCTTGACAGGGACCACTGAAGCTTTCTTT. Protein: CASSLTGTTEAFF.

This clone appeared once. The genes are TRBV5-5 and TRBJ2-7; D is unclear. Germline CDR1 SGHKS, CDR2 YYEKEE (reference sequence). The CDR3 sequence is 13 residues long. V was pared by 0 bases and J by 5 bases, with 9 bases between. CDR3 region: CASSLAGGDEQYF. CDR3 bases: TGTGCCAGCAGCTTGGCTGGCGGAGACGAGCAGTACTTC.

This clone was detected once. This chain links TRBV7-2 with TRBJ2-2; D unclear. The CDR3 contains 17 residues. V was shortened by 4 bases and J by 0 bases, with 15 bases between the two germline ends. Germline CDR1 and CDR2: SGHTA and FQGNSA. CDR3 residues: CASSSLRTSANTGELFF. CDR3 bases: TGTGCCAGCAGCTCCCTAAGAACCAGCGCGAACACCGGGGAGCTGTTTTTT.

This rearrangement joins TRBV7-6 to TRBJ2-7, with D possibly being TRBD2 (5 bases). V lost 4 bases to trimming and J lost 3 bases, with 13 bases between them. The CDR3 contains 14 residues. Germline CDR1 reads SGHVS; CDR2 reads FNYEAQ. The CDR3, as DNA: TGTGCCAGCAGCTCAACAGATGGACTCTACGAGCAGTACTTC. Translated: CASSSTDGLYEQYF.

This rearrangement joins TRBV7-2 to TRBJ2-3, with TRBD2 matching over 10 bases. The CDR3 extends over 18 amino acids. CDR1 is SGHTA, CDR2 FQGNSA, per germline. V shed 5 bases, J shed 3 bases, and the junction held 14 bases outside the gene matches. This CDR3 is CASSPRGASGRATDTQYF. DNA for the CDR3: TGTGCCAGCAGCCCTCGAGGGGCTAGCGGGAGAGCGACAGATACGCAGTATTTT.